This T cell receptor beta chain was captured by sequencing in a study of shared clonotypes between healthy human individuals. As for the study in general: CD4 naive and CD4 memory each took three plates per donor, while CD8 naive took two and CD8 memory one.

V lost 6 bases to trimming and J lost 8 bases, with 20 bases between them. In germline, CDR1 is MNHEY, CDR2 SVGAGI. CDR3 size: 15 residues. Generated by immunoSEQ multiplex PCR, the TCRdb table keeps only in-frame clones and is missing some. The sample lists about 2.2 million clones; 93% were seen once. It was CD45RO-negative cells, positively selected for CCR7, that made up naive CD8 cells, with terminally differentiated effector memory CD45RA+ cells excluded. Material for sequencing was naive CD8+ T cells from PBMCs. The receptor was derived from a man aged 18-30 years in good health. Some clones in this sample may be carry-over from other donors' samples. The chain links TRBV6-5 to TRBJ2-1, with D perhaps TRBD1 (6 bases). CDR3 DNA sequence: TGTGCCAGCAGACAAACAGGGCGTTTTCCCCATGAGCAGTTCTTC. It is translated as CASRQTGRFPHEQFF.